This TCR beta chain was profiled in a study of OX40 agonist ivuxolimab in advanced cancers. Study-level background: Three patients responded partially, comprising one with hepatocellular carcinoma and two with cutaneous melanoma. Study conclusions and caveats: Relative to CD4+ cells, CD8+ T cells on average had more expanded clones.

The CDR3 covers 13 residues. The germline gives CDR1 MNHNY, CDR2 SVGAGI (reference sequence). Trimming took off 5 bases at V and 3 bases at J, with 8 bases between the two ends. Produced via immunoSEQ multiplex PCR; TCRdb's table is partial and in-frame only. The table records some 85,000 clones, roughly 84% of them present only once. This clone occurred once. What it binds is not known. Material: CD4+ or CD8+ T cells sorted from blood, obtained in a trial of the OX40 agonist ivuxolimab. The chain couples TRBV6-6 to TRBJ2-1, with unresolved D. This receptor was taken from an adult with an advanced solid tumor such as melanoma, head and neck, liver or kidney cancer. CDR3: CASSVKVYNEQFF. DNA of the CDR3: TGTGCCAGCAGTGTAAAGGTCTACAATGAGCAGTTCTTC.